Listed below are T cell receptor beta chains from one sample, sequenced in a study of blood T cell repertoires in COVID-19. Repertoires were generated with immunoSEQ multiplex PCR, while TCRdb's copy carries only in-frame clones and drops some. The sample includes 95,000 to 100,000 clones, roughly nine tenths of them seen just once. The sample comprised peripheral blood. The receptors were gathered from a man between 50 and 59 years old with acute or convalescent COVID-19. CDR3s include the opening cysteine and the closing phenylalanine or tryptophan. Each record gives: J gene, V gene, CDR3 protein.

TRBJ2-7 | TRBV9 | CASSVLDSSRYEQYF
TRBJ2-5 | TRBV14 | CASSQTQGYQETQYF
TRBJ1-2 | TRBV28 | CASSSNGYTF
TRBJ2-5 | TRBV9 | CASSREETQYF
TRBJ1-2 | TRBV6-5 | CASSPRAGNYGYTF
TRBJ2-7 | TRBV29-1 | CSVRLRDRHYEQYF
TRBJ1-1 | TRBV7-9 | CASSLGGGIRKTEAFF
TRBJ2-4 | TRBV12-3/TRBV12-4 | CASSPTGNIQYF
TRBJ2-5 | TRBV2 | CASSGNRASRGETQYF
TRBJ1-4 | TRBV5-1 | CASSLQGAGNEKLFF
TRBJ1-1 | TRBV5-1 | CASSLSSVNTEAFF
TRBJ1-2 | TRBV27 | CASSPRTGGFGYTF
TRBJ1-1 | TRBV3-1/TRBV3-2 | CASSQGTPGRAFF
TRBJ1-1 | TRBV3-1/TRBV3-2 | CAKGEQVKAFF
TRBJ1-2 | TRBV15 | CATSSWGFGGADGYTF
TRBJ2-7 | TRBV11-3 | CASSAGPSEQYF
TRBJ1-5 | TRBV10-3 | CAISEDLFNQPQHF
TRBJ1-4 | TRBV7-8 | CASSVQQGLANEKLFF
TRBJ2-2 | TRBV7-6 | CASSLRASGGQNTGELFF
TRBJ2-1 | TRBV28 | CASSLRQPNEQFF
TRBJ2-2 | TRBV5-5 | CASSLNAGNTGELFF
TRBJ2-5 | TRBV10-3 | CAISDQAVTSGGCTGETQYF
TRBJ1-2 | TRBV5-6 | CASSLEEGLDYGYTF
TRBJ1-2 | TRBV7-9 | CASSSGDRLENYGYTF
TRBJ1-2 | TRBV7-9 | CASSLRGTNNYGYTF
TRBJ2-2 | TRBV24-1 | CATSDPDRPGELFF
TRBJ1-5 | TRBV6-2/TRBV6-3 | CASSDSLGPQHF
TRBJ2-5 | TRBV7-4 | CASSSGHKRPQYF
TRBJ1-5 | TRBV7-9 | CASSETGSNQPQHF
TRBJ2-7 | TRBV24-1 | CATSDFGAAGTKYEQYF
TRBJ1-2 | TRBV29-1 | CSVVTGNYGYTF